The 29 T cell receptor beta chains listed next were all sequenced from one sample in a study of blood T cell repertoires in COVID-19. Sequenced by immunoSEQ multiplex PCR; TCRdb stores in-frame clones only, minus some. The sample holds 120,000 or so clones, 85% seen once. Source material: peripheral blood. The receptors here all came from a man at least 80 years old with active or convalescent COVID-19.

This chain joins TRBV19 and TRBJ2-1, with TRBD1 as a possible D gene (6 bases). The CDR3 totals 14 residues. CDR1 is LNHDA and CDR2 is SQIVND in the germline V gene (reference sequence). Trimming stripped 7 bases from V and 7 bases from J, with 17 bases between. The CDR3 reads CASKWGAGVNEQFF. The CDR3 nucleotides are TGTGCCAGTAAATGGGGCGCAGGGGTGAATGAGCAGTTCTTC.

This clone has a single count. The chain links TRBV4-2 to TRBJ1-5; D gene ambiguous. The CDR3 length is 13 residues. Trimming shortened V by 0 bases and J by 7 bases, and 7 bases separated the two germline ends. The V gene's germline CDR1 is LGHNA and CDR2 YNFKEQ. CDR3 amino acids: CASSQEKTQPQHF. The CDR3 bases are TGTGCCAGCAGCCAAGAAAAGACACAGCCCCAGCATTTT.

V and J are TRBV7-9 and TRBJ1-2; D ambiguous. V lost 5 bases to trimming and J lost 3 bases, with 10 bases between them. Germline V gene lookup returns CDR1 SEHNR and CDR2 FQNEAQ (reference sequence). The CDR3 spans 13 residues. CDR3 bases: TGTGCCAGCAGCCTAACTCGGGACTATGGCTACACCTTC. Translated: CASSLTRDYGYTF.

The gene calls are TRBV7-9 and TRBJ2-7; 16 nucleotides line up with TRBD2. V lost 3 bases and J lost 2; bases outside the gene matches: 7. Germline-derived CDR1 and CDR2 are SEHNR and FQNEAQ (reference sequence). The CDR3 runs 18 residues. Written as DNA, the CDR3 is TGTGCCAGCAGCTTGTCCCCGGGACTAGCGGGAGGGGCCTACGAGCAGTACTTC. Protein: CASSLSPGLAGGAYEQYF. Variable domain in full (rest from reference TRBV7-9 and TRBJ2-7): DTGVSQNPRHKITKRGQNVTFRCDPISEHNRLYWYRQTLGQGPEFLTYFQNEAQLEKSRLLSDRFSAERPKGSFSTLEIQRTEQGDSAMYLCASSLSPGLAGGAYEQYFGPGTRLTVT.

This clone was counted a single time. The chain links TRBV5-4 to TRBJ1-1; the match to TRBD1 covers 9 bases. This CDR3 has 16 residues. Trimming removed 0 bases from V and 5 bases from J; junction bases left unmatched: 8. Germline V gene data show CDR1 as SGHNT and CDR2 as YYREEE (reference sequence). The CDR3 reads CASSLGGGQGRTEAFF. The CDR3 bases are TGTGCCAGCAGCTTGGGCGGGGGACAGGGAAGGACTGAAGCTTTCTTT.

This chain links TRBV19 with TRBJ2-7; D might be TRBD2 (5 bases). The V end was cut by 5 bases, the J end by 3 bases, with 14 bases between. The germline V gene encodes CDR1 LNHDA and CDR2 SQIVND (reference sequence). This CDR3 is 14 amino acids long. The CDR3 loop is CASSSRLGNYEQYF. CDR3 bases: TGTGCCAGTAGTTCCCGGCTCGGGAACTACGAGCAGTACTTC.

The rearrangement links TRBV27 to TRBJ2-5, with D tentatively TRBD1 (6 bases). CDR3 size: 15 residues. Germline CDR1 is MNHEY and CDR2 is SMNVEV (reference sequence). Deletions cut 5 bases from V and 4 bases from J, with 17 bases between. CDR3: CASSTWGRVGETQYF. CDR3 nucleotides: TGTGCCAGCAGTACCTGGGGGCGGGTGGGAGAGACCCAGTACTTC.

The chain links TRBV28 to TRBJ1-5; D possibly corresponds to TRBD1 (5 bases). V shed 3 bases and J shed 2 bases, with 20 bases lying between them. Germline CDR1 and CDR2: MDHEN and SYDVKM. The CDR3 totals 18 residues. The CDR3 coding sequence is TGTGCCAGCAGTTTCGGATGGGGCAACCGGGGGGGCAATCAGCCCCAGCATTTT. The encoded protein is CASSFGWGNRGGNQPQHF.

This chain joins TRBV6-5 and TRBJ1-6; TRBD1 matches at 9 bases. Germline CDR1 and CDR2: MNHEY and SVGAGI. This CDR3 spans 16 amino acids. J gave up 4 bases and V 4 bases, and 5 bases lay outside the gene matches. For the CDR3, the DNA is TGTGCCAGCAGTTTGGGGGACAGGGCATATAATTCACCCCTCCACTTT. Residues: CASSLGDRAYNSPLHF.

This rearrangement joins TRBV2 to TRBJ1-1, with D unclear. The CDR3 spans 11 residues. From germline, CDR1 is SNHLY and CDR2 FYNNEI. The germline V and J ends were trimmed by 10 bases and 0 bases, with 6 bases remaining between them. The CDR3 sequence: CANNMNTEAFF. CDR3 DNA sequence: TGTGCCAACAATATGAACACTGAAGCTTTCTTT.

The genes are TRBV7-8 and TRBJ1-2, with TRBD1 matching over 7 bases. CDR3 length: 14 amino acids. J was trimmed by 5 bases and V by 3 bases; bases with no gene match: 6. Germline V gene lookup returns CDR1 SGHVS and CDR2 FQNEAQ. For the CDR3, the DNA is TGTGCCAGCAGCTTGAGACAGGGCATGTATGGCTACACCTTC. Its translation: CASSLRQGMYGYTF.

This clone was observed a few times. This sequence joins TRBV11-2 and TRBJ1-2; D ambiguous. From germline, CDR1 is SGHAT and CDR2 FQNNGV. The CDR3 sequence is 13 residues long. Deletions cut 0 bases from V and 7 bases from J, with 9 bases between. The CDR3 region is CASSLERAGGYTF. Written as DNA, the CDR3 is TGTGCCAGCAGCTTAGAACGGGCGGGTGGCTACACCTTC.

This sequence joins TRBV15 and TRBJ2-3, with 9 bases that match TRBD2. The CDR3 is 17 residues long. The V gene's germline CDR1 is LNHNV and CDR2 YYDKDF (reference sequence). Germline trimming cut 2 bases from V and 2 bases from J; bases unmatched to any gene: 8. The CDR3 DNA follows: TGTGCCACCAGCAGACGCCCGAGCGGGGGGATCACAGATACGCAGTATTTT. Residues: CATSRRPSGGITDTQYF.

The chain has TRBV7-3 and TRBJ2-2; D ambiguous. This CDR3 region has 14 residues. The ends were cut back, 5 bases at V and 4 bases at J, with 11 bases in the middle. Germline CDR1 reads SGHTA; CDR2 reads FQGTGA. CDR3 nucleotide sequence: TGTGCCAGCAGCCTCGGGTCCATCACCGGGGAGCTGTTTTTT. Amino acid sequence: CASSLGSITGELFF.

This clone has just a few counts. V is TRBV5-6 and J is TRBJ1-4; the D is unclear. CDR3 length: 14 residues. Germline V gene data show CDR1 as SGHDT and CDR2 as YYEEEE. V was trimmed by 3 bases and J by 8 bases, leaving 14 bases between them. DNA for the CDR3: TGTGCCAGCAGCTCCCGGTACGAAAGAGAAAAACTGTTTTTT. This gives the protein CASSSRYEREKLFF.

This chain links TRBV20-1 with TRBJ2-7; D is perhaps TRBD1 (6 bases). Germline assignment: CDR1 DFQATT and CDR2 SNEGSKA (reference sequence). This CDR3 contains 11 residues. V dropped 7 bases and J dropped 3 bases, with 10 bases sitting between them. The CDR3 sequence: CSGDTYYEQYF. The CDR3 nucleotides are TGCAGTGGGGACACCTACTACGAGCAGTACTTC.

This clone was seen only once. The chain couples TRBV30 to TRBJ2-2, with 7 bases matching TRBD1. The V gene's germline CDR1 is GTSNPN and CDR2 SVGIG (reference sequence). The CDR3 has 15 amino acids. V lost 2 bases to trimming and J lost 5 bases; unmatched junction nucleotides: 8. This CDR3 is CAWSLTGVVTGELFF. The CDR3 DNA is TGTGCCTGGAGTCTTACAGGGGTCGTGACCGGGGAGCTGTTTTTT.

This sequence joins TRBV15 and TRBJ1-1, with D unresolved. The CDR3 contains 12 residues. The germline V gene encodes CDR1 LNHNV and CDR2 YYDKDF (reference sequence). The ends were cut back, 0 bases at V and 7 bases at J, with 6 bases in the middle. The CDR3 DNA is TGTGCCACCAGCAGAGATGGGCGTGAAGCTTTCTTT. This translates into CATSRDGREAFF.

J is TRBJ2-3 and V is TRBV28, with 11 bases aligning to TRBD2. This CDR3 spans 16 amino acids. V gave up 1 base and J gave up 4 bases; unmatched junction bases: 4. CDR1 is MDHEN and CDR2 is SYDVKM in the germline V gene. The CDR3 nucleotides read TGTGCCAGCAGTTTATTAGCGGGGGGGCCCTCAGATACGCAGTATTTT. This codes for CASSLLAGGPSDTQYF. The full variable domain, in which reference TRBV28 and TRBJ2-3 provide the parts outside the CDR3, is DVKVTQSSRYLVKRTGEKVFLECVQDMDHENMFWYRQDPGLGLRLIYFSYDVKMKEKGDIPEGYSVSREKKERFSLILESASTNQTSMYLCASSLLAGGPSDTQYFGPGTRLTVL.

The genes are TRBV19 and TRBJ1-2; D gene ambiguous. The CDR3 spans 14 residues. The V gene lost 2 bases and the J gene lost 6 bases, with 13 bases spanning the gap. The germline V gene has CDR1 LNHDA and CDR2 SQIVND (reference sequence). The CDR3 DNA follows: TGTGCCAGTAGTATACCGAGGGCAAAGAATGGCTACACCTTC. Translated: CASSIPRAKNGYTF. The full variable domain, in which reference TRBV19 and TRBJ1-2 provide the parts outside the CDR3, is DGGITQSPKYLFRKEGQNVTLSCEQNLNHDAMYWYRQDPGQGLRLIYYSQIVNDFQKGDIAEGYSVSREKKESFPLTVTSAQKNPTAFYLCASSIPRAKNGYTFGSGTRLTVV.

This rearrangement joins TRBV3-1 (or the pseudogene TRBV3-2) to TRBJ2-7; 7 bases align to TRBD1. The junction had 5 bases not matched to a gene; V was cut back by 0 bases and J by 12 bases. The CDR3 spans 12 residues. In germline, CDR1 is LGHDT, CDR2 YNNKEL (reference sequence). CDR3: CASSQERGPRYF. CDR3 DNA: TGTGCCAGCAGCCAAGAAAGGGGGCCTCGGTACTTC.

The chain employs TRBV4-1 and TRBJ2-3; 12 nucleotides agree with TRBD1. The CDR3 length is 16 residues. The germline V gene has CDR1 MGHRA and CDR2 YSYEKL. V lost 3 bases and J lost 5; bases outside the gene matches: 6. This CDR3 reads CASSQAGTGGRDTQYF. The CDR3 DNA reads TGCGCCAGCAGCCAGGCCGGGACAGGGGGCAGAGATACGCAGTATTTT.

The rearrangement links TRBV5-1 to TRBJ2-5; 10 bases match TRBD1. The CDR3 consists of 16 residues. After removal of 0 bases from V and 5 bases from J, the junction contained 7 bases not matched to a gene. Per the germline V gene, CDR1 is SGHRS and CDR2 is YFSETQ. DNA for the CDR3: TGCGCCAGCAGCTTGGGGCCCGGGACAGGGGAGGAGACCCAGTACTTC. Residues: CASSLGPGTGEETQYF.

The chain couples TRBV7-9 to TRBJ2-3; a weak D match, TRBD1 (6 bases). Germline V gene data show CDR1 as SEHNR and CDR2 as FQNEAQ (reference sequence). The V gene lost 5 bases and the J gene lost 0 bases, with 12 bases spanning the gap. The CDR3 covers 15 residues. The CDR3 nucleotides are TGTGCCAGCAGCCCAGGACAGAGTAGCACAGATACGCAGTATTTT. Protein sequence: CASSPGQSSTDTQYF. The whole variable domain, remainder taken from reference TRBV7-9 and TRBJ2-3, is DTGVSQNPRHKITKRGQNVTFRCDPISEHNRLYWYRQTLGQGPEFLTYFQNEAQLEKSRLLSDRFSAERPKGSFSTLEIQRTEQGDSAMYLCASSPGQSSTDTQYFGPGTRLTVL.

This chain connects TRBV6-1 to TRBJ2-1; tentatively, D is TRBD1 (6 bases). CDR1 and CDR2 (germline): MNHNS, SASEGT. The CDR3 is 13 amino acids. V lost 7 bases and J 4 bases, leaving 11 bases between the germline ends. The CDR3 is CASTADRYNEQFF. The CDR3 region has the DNA TGTGCCAGCACCGCAGACAGGTACAATGAGCAGTTCTTC.

The rearrangement links TRBV28 to TRBJ2-7; no clear D gene. The CDR3 is 16 residues long. The germline gives CDR1 MDHEN, CDR2 SYDVKM. Trimming removed 6 bases at V and 9 bases at J, with 27 bases between. The CDR3 region has the DNA TGTGCCAGCAGCCTCCCGAACCCCCGAGGAGAGGCGGCGCAGTACTTC. Protein: CASSLPNPRGEAAQYF.

The chain combines TRBV18 with TRBJ1-2; the D gene is possibly TRBD1 (5 bases). Trimming pared 6 bases from V and 2 bases from J, leaving 22 bases between. In germline, CDR1 is KGHSH, CDR2 LQKENI. The CDR3 covers 17 residues. The CDR3 coding sequence is TGTGCCAGCTCGCCCCTCCTTACAGACGGGGGAAACTATGGCTACACCTTC. Protein product: CASSPLLTDGGNYGYTF. Complete variable domain (other parts from reference TRBV18 and TRBJ1-2): NAGVMQNPRHLVRRRGQEARLRCSPMKGHSHVYWYRQLPEEGLKFMVYLQKENIIDESGMPKERFSAEFPKEGPSILRIQQVVRGDSAAYFCASSPLLTDGGNYGYTFGSGTRLTVV.

The chain links TRBV29-1 to TRBJ2-3; 10 bases are a match to TRBD1. The J segment lost 4 bases and the V segment lost 7 bases, leaving 11 bases of the junction unmatched. The CDR3 covers 15 residues. Germline-derived CDR1 and CDR2 are SQVTM and ANQGSEA. Written as DNA, the CDR3 is TGCAGCGCCGGACCGGGACAGGGGATCCCAGATACGCAGTATTTT. Translation: CSAGPGQGIPDTQYF.

There are a few counts of this clone. This chain uses TRBV30 with TRBJ1-4; TRBD1 matches 7 bases. This CDR3 has 14 residues. Germline CDR1 GTSNPN, CDR2 SVGIG (reference sequence). With 4 bases clipped from V and 5 bases from J, the junction kept 7 bases outside the gene matches. CDR3 sequence reads: CAWTEGTVNEKLFF. The CDR3 DNA reads TGTGCCTGGACCGAGGGGACAGTCAATGAAAAACTGTTTTTT.